This T cell receptor (beta chain) was sequenced during a study of human T cells and chemical hapten exposure. Overall study context: Diphenylcyclopropenone was administered weekly to the scalp of patients throughout the roughly 23-week study.

Study processing details: Sample-level TCR yields exhibited a median of roughly 96,000, with a range of 23,224 to 690,600. TCRdb re-derived calls from the RACE reads in MiXCR, one entry per CDR3 protein. TCRdb's processing, not the study's, gives the V and J calls here. The sample yields 100,000 to 120,000 distinct CDR3 sequences, under 35% seen once. Unmatched junction bases numbered 3, after V lost 4 bases and J lost 9 bases. Per the germline V gene, CDR1 is MNHEY and CDR2 is SVGEGT. This CDR3 is built from 14 residues. Findings and limits, study-wide: Counts of TCRs expanded at PT1 correlated positively with patch test score. Sensitizing to DPC left TCRs with a frequency above 1 in 1000 unaltered.

Noted time point: patch test 3, about 24 weeks after DPC sensitization. Sample treatment: therapeutic diphenylcyclopropenone sensitization with weekly scalp DPC. This clonotype was recorded at least ten times. Antigen specificity is unknown. The sequence derives from a man in his forties with alopecia areata. Some clones in this sample may be carry-over from other donors' samples. The chain employs TRBV6-2 or TRBV6-3 and TRBJ2-1; 13 bases line up with TRBD2. This sample comprised whole blood, obtained in connection with sensitization to the hapten diphenylcyclopropenone (DPC). Written as DNA, the CDR3 is TGTGCCAGCAGTTGGACTAGCGGGAGCATTGAGCAGTTCTTC. Its translation: CASSWTSGSIEQFF.